This T cell receptor beta chain is from a study of tumor-infiltrating lymphocytes in oesophageal squamous cell carcinoma. TCRdb ran MiXCR on the PCR reads and lists one entry per CDR3 protein. The sample holds about 13,000 distinct CDR3 sequences, roughly half seen once. This clonotype has at least ten counts. The sequence came from a female donor with esophageal squamous cell carcinoma. Sequencing input: blood.

The CDR3: CASSTGAEANYGYTF. Written as DNA, the CDR3 is TGTGCCAGCTCAACAGGGGCTGAAGCTAACTATGGCTACACCTTC. The chain couples TRBV18 to TRBJ1-2; 7 bases align to TRBD1. The CDR3 runs to 15 residues. V shed 5 bases and J 0 bases; nucleotides not matched to a gene: 6. Germline V CDR1 and CDR2: KGHSH, LQKENI.